This T cell receptor (beta chain) was recorded in a study of Ad26.COV2.S vaccination and SARS-CoV-2 variants. On the study more broadly: Ad26.COV2.S given intramuscularly, once or twice 56 days apart.

The assay was immunoSEQ multiplex PCR, and TCRdb's table has in-frame clones only and misses some. Of a few hundred thousand clones listed, roughly 90% are singletons. A single count supports this clone. The treatment is: around 19 received Ad26.COV2.S at low or high dose, single or two shots; roughly five received placebo; per-sample allocation not given. On day 63 after the first injection, vaccine and placebo recipients gave samples. The V end was cut by 3 bases, the J end by 0 bases, with 11 bases between. The germline V gene has CDR1 LNHNV and CDR2 YYDKDF (reference sequence). The CDR3 runs 16 residues.

The source was peripheral blood, collected in a trial of Ad26.COV2.S vaccine versus placebo. The receptor comes from a person between 18 and 65 years old who received the Ad26.COV2.S COVID-19 vaccine or a placebo. This chain uses TRBV15 with TRBJ2-2; D assignment may be TRBD1 or TRBD2 (6 bases each). The CDR3 here is CATSSGGGPNTGELFF. The DNA of the CDR3 is TGTGCCACCAGCAGCGGTGGGGGGCCGAACACCGGGGAGCTGTTTTTT.